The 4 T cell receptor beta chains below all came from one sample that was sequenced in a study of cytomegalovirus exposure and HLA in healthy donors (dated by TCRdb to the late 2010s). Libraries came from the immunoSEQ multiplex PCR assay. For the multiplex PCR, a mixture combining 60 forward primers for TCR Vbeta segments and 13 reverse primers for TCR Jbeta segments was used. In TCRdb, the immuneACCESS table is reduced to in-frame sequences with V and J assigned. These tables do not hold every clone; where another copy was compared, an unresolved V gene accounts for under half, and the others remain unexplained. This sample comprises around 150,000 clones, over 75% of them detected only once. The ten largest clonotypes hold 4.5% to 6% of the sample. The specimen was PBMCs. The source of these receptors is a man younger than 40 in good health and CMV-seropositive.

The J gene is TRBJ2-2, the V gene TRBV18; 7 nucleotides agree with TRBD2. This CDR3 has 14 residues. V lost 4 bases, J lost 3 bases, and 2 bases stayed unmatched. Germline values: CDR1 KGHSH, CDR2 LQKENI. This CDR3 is CASSLGLYTGELFF. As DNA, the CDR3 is TGTGCCAGCTCACTGGGACTATACACCGGGGAGCTGTTTTTT.

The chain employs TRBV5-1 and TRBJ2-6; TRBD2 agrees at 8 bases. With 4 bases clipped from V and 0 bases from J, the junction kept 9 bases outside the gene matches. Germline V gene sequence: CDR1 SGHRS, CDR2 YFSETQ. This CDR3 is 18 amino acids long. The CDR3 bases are TGCGCCAGCAGCAATAATCGGGGGGGCGTCTCTGGGGCCAACGTCCTGACTTTC. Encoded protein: CASSNNRGGVSGANVLTF.

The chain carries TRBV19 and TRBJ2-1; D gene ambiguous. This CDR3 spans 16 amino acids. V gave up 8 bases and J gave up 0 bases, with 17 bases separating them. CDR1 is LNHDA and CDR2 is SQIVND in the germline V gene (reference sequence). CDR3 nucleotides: TGTGCCAGTTCCTCCCTGGGCCCGAGCTCCTACAATGAGCAGTTCTTC. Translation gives CASSSLGPSSYNEQFF.

The CDR3 loop is CASSRRAMNTEAFF. CDR3 in DNA: TGTGCCAGCTCACGCAGGGCAATGAACACTGAAGCTTTCTTT. This chain connects TRBV18 to TRBJ1-1; tentative D call: TRBD1 (5 bases). Trimming pared 4 bases from V and 0 bases from J, leaving 9 bases between. The germline gives CDR1 KGHSH, CDR2 LQKENI. There are 14 residues in the CDR3.